This T cell receptor beta chain comes out of a study of blood T cell repertoires in COVID-19. Profiling relied on immunoSEQ multiplex PCR, and the TCRdb table lists in-frame clones only, not all of them. The data show fewer than 50,000 clones, around 77% seen once. The V end was cut by 0 bases, the J end by 2 bases, with 13 bases between. Germline V CDR1 and CDR2: MNHNS, SASEGT. CDR3 length: 16 residues. The sequencing input was peripheral blood. The receptor comes from an elderly man with active or convalescent COVID-19. This chain links TRBV6-1 with TRBJ2-5, with D possibly matching TRBD2 (5 bases). The CDR3 region is CASSEASLALQETQYF. The CDR3 DNA is TGTGCCAGCAGTGAAGCGAGTCTAGCTCTACAAGAGACCCAGTACTTC.